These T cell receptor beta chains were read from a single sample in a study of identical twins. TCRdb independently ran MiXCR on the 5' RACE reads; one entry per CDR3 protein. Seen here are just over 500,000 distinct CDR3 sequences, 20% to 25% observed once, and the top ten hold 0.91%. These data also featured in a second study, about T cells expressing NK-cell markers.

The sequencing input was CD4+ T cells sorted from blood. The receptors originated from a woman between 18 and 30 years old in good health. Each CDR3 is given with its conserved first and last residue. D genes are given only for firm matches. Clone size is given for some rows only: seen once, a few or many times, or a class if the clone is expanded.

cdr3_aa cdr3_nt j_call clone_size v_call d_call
CSTMPTIQNTEAFF TGCAGTACGATGCCTACTATTCAGAACACTGAAGCTTTCTTT TRBJ1-1 few TRBV20-1 -
CASSPTGEGEQYF TGTGCCAGCAGTCCGACGGGAGAGGGGGAGCAGTACTTC TRBJ2-7 few TRBV2 -
CASRPGLEHTEAFF TGTGCCAGCAGACCTGGGTTAGAGCACACTGAAGCTTTCTTT TRBJ1-1 - TRBV12-3/TRBV12-4 -
CSARTGYEKLFF TGCAGTGCTAGGACAGGGTATGAAAAACTGTTTTTT TRBJ1-4 few TRBV20-1 TRBD1
CASSMVGGNQPQHF TGTGCCAGTAGTATGGTAGGTGGCAATCAGCCCCAGCATTTT TRBJ1-5 - TRBV19 -
CASRFSGGESYEQYF TGCGCCAGCAGGTTTAGCGGGGGGGAATCCTACGAGCAGTACTTC TRBJ2-7 few TRBV5-1 TRBD2
CASSLAGGTAKNIQYF TGTGCCAGCAGTTTAGCCGGGGGAACAGCCAAAAACATTCAGTACTTC TRBJ2-4 many TRBV12-3/TRBV12-4 -
CSAVPSGRGEQYF TGCAGTGCAGTTCCTAGCGGGAGAGGCGAGCAGTACTTC TRBJ2-7 few TRBV20-1 TRBD2
CSAVAPGGGADTQYF TGCAGTGCTGTCGCCCCAGGGGGGGGCGCAGATACGCAGTATTTT TRBJ2-3 - TRBV20-1 -
CASSDDREGNEAFF TGTGCCAGCAGTGATGATAGAGAAGGGAATGAAGCTTTCTTT TRBJ1-1 - TRBV2 -
CASSQGPVGYGYTF TGTGCCAGTTCTCAGGGGCCGGTAGGCTATGGCTACACCTTC TRBJ1-2 few TRBV6-1 -
CASNDRGVYNEQFF TGTGCCAGCAATGATCGGGGGGTTTACAATGAGCAGTTCTTC TRBJ2-1 once TRBV6-2/TRBV6-3 TRBD2
CASSQRDRGWHEQFF TGCGCCAGCAGCCAGCGGGACAGGGGATGGCATGAGCAGTTCTTC TRBJ2-1 - TRBV4-3 TRBD1